The 8 T cell receptor beta chains in this list originate from one sample, sequenced in a study of blood T cell repertoires in COVID-19. Only in-frame clones appear in the TCRdb table, and some are missing; sequencing was by immunoSEQ multiplex PCR. The sample lists approximately 72,000 clones; approximately 85% were seen once. The sequenced material came from peripheral blood. The receptors stem from an elderly woman with active or convalescent COVID-19.

The genes are TRBV19 and TRBJ2-7; TRBD1 matches at 8 bases. Germline CDR1 and CDR2: LNHDA and SQIVND (reference sequence). This CDR3 has 13 residues. With 4 bases clipped from V and 3 bases from J, the junction kept 2 bases outside the gene matches. This CDR3 is CASSKDRDYEQYF. DNA for the CDR3: TGTGCCAGTAGTAAGGACAGGGACTACGAGCAGTACTTC.

This clone was counted once. The V and J genes are TRBV7-2 and TRBJ2-3; D call uncertain. From germline, CDR1 is SGHTA and CDR2 FQGNSA. V was pared by 10 bases and J by 12 bases, with 17 bases between. The CDR3 runs 11 residues. CDR3 protein: CAKETLRLQYF. The DNA for the CDR3 is TGTGCCAAAGAGACCCTTCGACTCCAGTATTTT.

In its sample, this clone was seen a few times. The chain links TRBV7-2 to TRBJ1-1; D perhaps matches TRBD1 (6 bases). V gave up 5 bases and J gave up 14 bases, with 21 bases separating them. In germline, CDR1 is SGHTA, CDR2 FQGNSA. The CDR3 is 13 residues long. The CDR3 loop is CASSPNRDKDQFF. The DNA of the CDR3 is TGTGCCAGCAGCCCTAACCGGGACAAGGATCAATTCTTT.

The genes are TRBV30 and TRBJ1-1; D not certain. CDR1 is GTSNPN, CDR2 SVGIG, per germline (reference sequence). Trimming left V 3 bases short and J 1 base short, with 6 bases between. This CDR3 is built from 12 residues. As DNA, the CDR3 is TGTGCCTGGAGACAGAGGAACACTGAAGCTTTCTTT. Amino acid sequence: CAWRQRNTEAFF.

The chain links TRBV6-1 to TRBJ1-4, with 10 bases that match TRBD1. This CDR3 has 16 residues. V lost 1 base and J lost 6; bases outside the gene matches: 5. Germline CDR1 is MNHNS and CDR2 is SASEGT. The CDR3 DNA reads TGTGCCAGCAGTGAAGGGGGACAGGGGAGGGATGAAAAACTGTTTTTT. Its protein is CASSEGGQGRDEKLFF.

This chain uses TRBV7-6 with TRBJ2-7; unclear D gene. V shed 1 base and J shed 2 bases, with 15 bases lying between them. The V gene's germline CDR1 is SGHVS and CDR2 FNYEAQ. This CDR3 is 16 amino acids long. The CDR3 coding sequence is TGTGCCAGCAGCTTAGTTTTATATGGTTCGGCCTACGAGCAGTACTTC. Translation: CASSLVLYGSAYEQYF.

V gene TRBV28 combines with J gene TRBJ2-7, with a tentative D call TRBD2 (5 bases). Germline values: CDR1 MDHEN, CDR2 SYDVKM. The CDR3 has 11 residues. Trimming stripped 6 bases from V and 3 bases from J, with 6 bases between. The CDR3 is CASSGNYEQYF. DNA for the CDR3: TGTGCCAGCAGCGGGAACTACGAGCAGTACTTC.

The sample holds one count of this clone. The CDR3 bases are TGTGCCAGCAGTTTGTTCGGTATCTACGAGCAGTACTTC. This encodes CASSLFGIYEQYF. The chain couples TRBV28 to TRBJ2-7; D remains unclear. Trimming removed 3 bases at V and 3 bases at J, with 9 bases between. The CDR3 runs to 13 residues. CDR1 and CDR2 from the germline V gene are MDHEN and SYDVKM.